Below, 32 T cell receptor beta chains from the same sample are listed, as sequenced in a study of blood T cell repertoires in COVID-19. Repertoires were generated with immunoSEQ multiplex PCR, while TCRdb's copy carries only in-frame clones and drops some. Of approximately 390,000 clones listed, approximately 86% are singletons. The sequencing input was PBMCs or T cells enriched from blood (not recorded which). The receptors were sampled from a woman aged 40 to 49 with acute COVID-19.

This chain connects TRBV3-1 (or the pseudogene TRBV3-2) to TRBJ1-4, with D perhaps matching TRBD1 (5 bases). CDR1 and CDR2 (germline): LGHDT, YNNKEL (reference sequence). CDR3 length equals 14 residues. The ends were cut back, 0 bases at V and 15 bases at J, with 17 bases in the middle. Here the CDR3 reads CASSQDNSGRGLFF. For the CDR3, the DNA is TGTGCCAGCAGCCAAGATAATAGTGGGAGGGGATTGTTTTTT.

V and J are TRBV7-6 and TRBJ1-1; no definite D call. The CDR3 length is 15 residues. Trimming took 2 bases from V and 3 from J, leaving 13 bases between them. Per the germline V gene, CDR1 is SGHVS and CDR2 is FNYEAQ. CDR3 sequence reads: CASSLIPGRDTEAFF. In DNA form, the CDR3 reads TGTGCCAGCAGCTTAATCCCGGGGAGGGACACTGAAGCTTTCTTT.

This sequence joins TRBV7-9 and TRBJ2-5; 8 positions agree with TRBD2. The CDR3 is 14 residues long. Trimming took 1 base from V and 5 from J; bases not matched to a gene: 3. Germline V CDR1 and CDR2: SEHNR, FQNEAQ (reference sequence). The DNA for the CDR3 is TGTGCCAGCAGCTTAGTATCTAGCGGGGAGACCCAGTACTTC. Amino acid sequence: CASSLVSSGETQYF. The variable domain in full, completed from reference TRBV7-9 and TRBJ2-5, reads DTGVSQNPRHKITKRGQNVTFRCDPISEHNRLYWYRQTLGQGPEFLTYFQNEAQLEKSRLLSDRFSAERPKGSFSTLEIQRTEQGDSAMYLCASSLVSSGETQYFGPGTRLLVL.

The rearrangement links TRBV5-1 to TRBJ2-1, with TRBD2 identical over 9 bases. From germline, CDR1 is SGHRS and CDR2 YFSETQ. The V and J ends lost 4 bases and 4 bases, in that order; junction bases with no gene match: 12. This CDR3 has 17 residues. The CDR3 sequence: CASSLPPSGAEYNEQFF. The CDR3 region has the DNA TGCGCCAGCAGCCTACCACCTAGCGGGGCCGAATACAATGAGCAGTTCTTC.

CDR3 in amino acids: CASTLTSSSQETQYF. The CDR3 coding sequence is TGTGCCAGCACCCTGACTAGTTCGTCACAAGAGACCCAGTACTTC. V is TRBV27 and J is TRBJ2-5; D might be TRBD2 (6 bases). The V gene lost 7 bases and the J gene lost 2 bases, with 17 bases spanning the gap. The CDR3 is made up of 15 amino acids. CDR1 is MNHEY, CDR2 SMNVEV, per germline (reference sequence).

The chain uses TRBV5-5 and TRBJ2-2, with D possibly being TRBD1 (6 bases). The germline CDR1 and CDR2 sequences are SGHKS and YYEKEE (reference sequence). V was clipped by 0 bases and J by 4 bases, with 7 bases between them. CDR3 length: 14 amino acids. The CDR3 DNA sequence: TGTGCCAGCAGCTTGGGGACAGCCACCGGGGAGCTGTTTTTT. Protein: CASSLGTATGELFF.

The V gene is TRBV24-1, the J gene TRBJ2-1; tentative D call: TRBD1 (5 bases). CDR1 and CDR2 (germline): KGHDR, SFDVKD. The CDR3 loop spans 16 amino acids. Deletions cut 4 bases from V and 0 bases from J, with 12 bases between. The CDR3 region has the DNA TGTGCCACCAGTGAAGCACAGGATAGCTCCTACAATGAGCAGTTCTTC. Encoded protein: CATSEAQDSSYNEQFF.

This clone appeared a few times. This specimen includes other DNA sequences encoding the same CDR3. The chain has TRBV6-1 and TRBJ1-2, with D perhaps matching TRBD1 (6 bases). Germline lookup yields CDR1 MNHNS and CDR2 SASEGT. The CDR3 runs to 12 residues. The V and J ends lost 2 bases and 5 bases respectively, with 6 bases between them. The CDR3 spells CASSEQGYGYTF. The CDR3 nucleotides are TGTGCCAGCAGTGAACAGGGGTATGGCTACACCTTC.

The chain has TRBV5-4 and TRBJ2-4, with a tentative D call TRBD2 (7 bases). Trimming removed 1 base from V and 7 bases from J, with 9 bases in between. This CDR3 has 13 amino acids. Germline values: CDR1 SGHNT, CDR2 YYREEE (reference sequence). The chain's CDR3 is CASSLRGANIQYF. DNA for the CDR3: TGTGCCAGCAGCTTGCGGGGGGCGAACATTCAGTACTTC. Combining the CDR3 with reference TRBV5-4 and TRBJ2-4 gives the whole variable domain ETGVTQSPTHLIKTRGQQVTLRCSSQSGHNTVSWYQQALGQGPQFIFQYYREEENGRGNFPPRFSGLQFPNYSSELNVNALELDDSALYLCASSLRGANIQYFGAGTRLSVL.

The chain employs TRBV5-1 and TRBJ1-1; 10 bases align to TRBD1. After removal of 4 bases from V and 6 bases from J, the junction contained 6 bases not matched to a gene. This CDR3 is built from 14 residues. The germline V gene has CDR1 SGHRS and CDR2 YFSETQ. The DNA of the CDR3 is TGCGCCAGCAGCGCGGGACAGGGGATCCCTGAAGCTTTCTTT. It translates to CASSAGQGIPEAFF.

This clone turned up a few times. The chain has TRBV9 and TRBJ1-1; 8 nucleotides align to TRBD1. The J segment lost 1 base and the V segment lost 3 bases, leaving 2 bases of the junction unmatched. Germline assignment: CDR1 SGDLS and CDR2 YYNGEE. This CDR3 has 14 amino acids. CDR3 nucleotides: TGTGCCAGCAGCGACGGGACAGGGAACACTGAAGCTTTCTTT. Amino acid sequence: CASSDGTGNTEAFF.

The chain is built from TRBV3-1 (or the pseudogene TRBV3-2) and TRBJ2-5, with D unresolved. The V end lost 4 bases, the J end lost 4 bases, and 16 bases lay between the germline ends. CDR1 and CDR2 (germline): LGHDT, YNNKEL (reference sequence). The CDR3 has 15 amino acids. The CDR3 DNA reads TGTGCCAGCAGCCCCTCCCCCTTGCTCGGAGAGACCCAGTACTTC. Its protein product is CASSPSPLLGETQYF.

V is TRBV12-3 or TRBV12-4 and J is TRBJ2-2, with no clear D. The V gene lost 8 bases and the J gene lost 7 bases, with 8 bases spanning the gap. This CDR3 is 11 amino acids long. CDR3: CASANLGELFF. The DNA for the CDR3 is TGTGCCAGCGCGAATCTCGGGGAGCTGTTTTTT.

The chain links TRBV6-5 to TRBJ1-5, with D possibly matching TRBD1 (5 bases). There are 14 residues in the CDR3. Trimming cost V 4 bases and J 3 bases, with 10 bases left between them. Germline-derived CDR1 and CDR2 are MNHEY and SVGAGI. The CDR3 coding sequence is TGTGCCAGCAGTTCCCAGGGTTTCAATCAGCCCCAGCATTTT. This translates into CASSSQGFNQPQHF.

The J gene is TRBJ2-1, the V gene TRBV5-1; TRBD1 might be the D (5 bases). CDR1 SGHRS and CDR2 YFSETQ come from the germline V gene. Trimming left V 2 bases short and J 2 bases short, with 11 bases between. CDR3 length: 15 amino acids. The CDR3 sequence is CASSLEAGPYNEQFF. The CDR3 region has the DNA TGCGCCAGCAGCTTAGAGGCAGGGCCCTACAATGAGCAGTTCTTC. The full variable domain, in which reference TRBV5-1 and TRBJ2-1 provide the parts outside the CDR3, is KAGVTQTPRYLIKTRGQQVTLSCSPISGHRSVSWYQQTPGQGLQFLFEYFSETQRNKGNFPGRFSGRQFSNSRSEMNVSTLELGDSALYLCASSLEAGPYNEQFFGPGTRLTVL.

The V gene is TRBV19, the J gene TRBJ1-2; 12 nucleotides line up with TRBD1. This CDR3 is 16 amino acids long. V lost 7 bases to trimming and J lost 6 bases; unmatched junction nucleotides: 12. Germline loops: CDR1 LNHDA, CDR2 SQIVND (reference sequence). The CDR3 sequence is CASIRPGQGAQDGYTF. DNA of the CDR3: TGTGCCAGTATCCGACCGGGACAGGGGGCGCAAGATGGCTACACCTTC. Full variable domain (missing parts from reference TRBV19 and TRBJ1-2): DGGITQSPKYLFRKEGQNVTLSCEQNLNHDAMYWYRQDPGQGLRLIYYSQIVNDFQKGDIAEGYSVSREKKESFPLTVTSAQKNPTAFYLCASIRPGQGAQDGYTFGSGTRLTVV.

This chain's CDR3 is CASRTGGGEKLFF. The DNA of the CDR3 is TGTGCCAGCAGAACAGGGGGAGGTGAAAAACTGTTTTTT. J is TRBJ1-4 and V is TRBV27, with TRBD1 matching over 8 bases. Germline assignment: CDR1 MNHEY and CDR2 SMNVEV (reference sequence). Trimming cost V 6 bases and J 7 bases; bases outside gene matches: 4. This CDR3 has 13 residues.

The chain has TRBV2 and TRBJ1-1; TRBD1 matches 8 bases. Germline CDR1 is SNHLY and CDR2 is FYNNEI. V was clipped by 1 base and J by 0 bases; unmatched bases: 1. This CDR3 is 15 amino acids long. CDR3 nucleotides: TGTGCCAGCAGTGAAGGGACAGGGCTGAACACTGAAGCTTTCTTT. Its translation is CASSEGTGLNTEAFF.

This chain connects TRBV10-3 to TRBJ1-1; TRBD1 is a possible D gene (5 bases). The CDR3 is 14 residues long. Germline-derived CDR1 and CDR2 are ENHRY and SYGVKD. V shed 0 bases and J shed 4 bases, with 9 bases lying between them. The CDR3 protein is CAISESQGSTEAFF. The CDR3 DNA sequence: TGTGCCATCAGTGAGTCGCAGGGTAGCACTGAAGCTTTCTTT.

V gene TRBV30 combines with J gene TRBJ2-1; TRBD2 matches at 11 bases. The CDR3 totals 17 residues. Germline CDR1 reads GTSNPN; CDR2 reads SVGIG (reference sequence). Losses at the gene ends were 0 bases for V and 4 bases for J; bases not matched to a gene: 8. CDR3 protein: CAWSVRRLAGGYNEQFF. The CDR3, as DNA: TGTGCCTGGAGTGTTAGACGGCTAGCGGGGGGTTACAATGAGCAGTTCTTC. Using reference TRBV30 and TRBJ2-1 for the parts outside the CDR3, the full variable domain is SQTIHQWPATLVQPVGSPLSLECTVEGTSNPNLYWYRQAAGRGLQLLFYSVGIGQISSEVPQNLSASRPQDRQFILSSKKLLLSDSGFYLCAWSVRRLAGGYNEQFFGPGTRLTVL.

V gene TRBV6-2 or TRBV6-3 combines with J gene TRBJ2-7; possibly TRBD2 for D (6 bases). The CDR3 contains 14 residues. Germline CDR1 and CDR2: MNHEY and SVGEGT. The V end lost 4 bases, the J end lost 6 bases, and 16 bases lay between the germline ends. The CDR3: CASSSRGDLREQYF. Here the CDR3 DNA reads TGTGCCAGCAGTTCTCGCGGGGACCTTCGCGAGCAGTACTTC.

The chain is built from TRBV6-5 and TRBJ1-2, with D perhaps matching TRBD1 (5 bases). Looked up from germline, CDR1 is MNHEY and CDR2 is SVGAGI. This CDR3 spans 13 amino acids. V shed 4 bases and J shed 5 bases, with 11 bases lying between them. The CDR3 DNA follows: TGTGCCAGCAGTTTACCAGACAGTTATGGCTACACCTTC. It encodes CASSLPDSYGYTF.

CDR3 residues: CASTWAGGPWQFF. In DNA form, the CDR3 reads TGTGCCAGCACGTGGGCGGGGGGGCCCTGGCAGTTCTTC. The V call is TRBV12-3 or TRBV12-4, the J call TRBJ2-1; 9 nucleotides align to TRBD2. The CDR3 runs to 13 residues. V gave up 7 bases and J gave up 12 bases; unmatched junction bases: 10.

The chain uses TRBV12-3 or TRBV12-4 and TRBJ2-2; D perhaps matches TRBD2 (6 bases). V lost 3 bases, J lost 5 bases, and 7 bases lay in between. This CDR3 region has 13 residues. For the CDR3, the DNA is TGTGCCAGCAGTTTGGAGGGGACCGGGGAGCTGTTTTTT. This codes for CASSLEGTGELFF.

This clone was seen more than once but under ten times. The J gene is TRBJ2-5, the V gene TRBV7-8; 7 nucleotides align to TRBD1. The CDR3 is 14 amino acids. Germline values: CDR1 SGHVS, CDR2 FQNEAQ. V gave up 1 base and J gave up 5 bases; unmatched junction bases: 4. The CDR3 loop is CASSLGQGVETQYF. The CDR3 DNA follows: TGTGCCAGCAGCTTAGGGCAGGGGGTGGAGACCCAGTACTTC.

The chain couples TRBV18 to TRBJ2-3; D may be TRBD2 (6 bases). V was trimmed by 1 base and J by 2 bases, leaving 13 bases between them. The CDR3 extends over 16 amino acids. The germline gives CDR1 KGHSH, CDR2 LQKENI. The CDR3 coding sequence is TGTGCCAGCTCACCACGCCCCGCGGGGTCCACAGATACGCAGTATTTT. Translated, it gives CASSPRPAGSTDTQYF.

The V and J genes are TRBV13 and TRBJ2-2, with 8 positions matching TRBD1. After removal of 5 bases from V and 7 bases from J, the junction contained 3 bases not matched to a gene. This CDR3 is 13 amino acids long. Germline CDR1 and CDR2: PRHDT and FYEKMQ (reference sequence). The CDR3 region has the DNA TGTGCCAGCAGCCACAGGGGGATCGGGGAGCTGTTTTTT. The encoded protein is CASSHRGIGELFF. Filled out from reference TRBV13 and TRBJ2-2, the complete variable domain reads AAGVIQSPRHLIKEKRETATLKCYPIPRHDTVYWYQQGPGQDPQFLISFYEKMQSDKGSIPDRFSAQQFSDYHSELNMSSLELGDSALYFCASSHRGIGELFFGEGSRLTVL.

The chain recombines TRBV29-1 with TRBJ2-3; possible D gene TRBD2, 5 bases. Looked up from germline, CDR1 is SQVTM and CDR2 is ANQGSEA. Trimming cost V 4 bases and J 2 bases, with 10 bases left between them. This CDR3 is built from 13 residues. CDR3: CSVAERNTDTQYF. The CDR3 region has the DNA TGCAGCGTTGCAGAGCGGAACACAGATACGCAGTATTTT.

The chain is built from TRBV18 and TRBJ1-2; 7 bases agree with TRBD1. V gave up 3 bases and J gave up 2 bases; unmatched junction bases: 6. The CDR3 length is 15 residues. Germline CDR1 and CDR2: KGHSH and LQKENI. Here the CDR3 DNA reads TGTGCCAGCTCACCCGGGACAGAGAAAAACTATGGCTACACCTTC. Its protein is CASSPGTEKNYGYTF.

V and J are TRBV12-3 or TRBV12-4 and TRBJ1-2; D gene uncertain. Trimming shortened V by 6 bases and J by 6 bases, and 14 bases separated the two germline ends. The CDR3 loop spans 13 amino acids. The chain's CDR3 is CASSLWPEDGYTF. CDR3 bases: TGTGCCAGCAGCTTATGGCCGGAGGATGGCTACACCTTC.

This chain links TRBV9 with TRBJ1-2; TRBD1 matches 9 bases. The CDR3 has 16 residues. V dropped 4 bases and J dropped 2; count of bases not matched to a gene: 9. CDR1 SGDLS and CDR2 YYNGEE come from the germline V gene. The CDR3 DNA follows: TGTGCCAGCAGCCCACGGTTCGGACAGGGGAACTATGGCTACACCTTC. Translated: CASSPRFGQGNYGYTF.

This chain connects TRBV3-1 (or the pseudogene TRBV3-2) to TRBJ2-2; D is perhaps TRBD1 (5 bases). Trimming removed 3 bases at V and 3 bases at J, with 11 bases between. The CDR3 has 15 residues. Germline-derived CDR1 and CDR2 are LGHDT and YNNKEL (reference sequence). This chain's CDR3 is CASSHGDRDTGELFF. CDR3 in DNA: TGTGCCAGCAGCCACGGTGACAGAGACACCGGGGAGCTGTTTTTT.